This TCR beta chain was recorded in a study of blood T cells in healthy people across ages (dated by TCRdb to about 2015). Background on the whole study: In model experiments, roughly one uniquely barcoded TCR beta cDNA molecule per two T cells was captured by template switching. The study measured age-related changes in TCR beta repertoire diversity using deep sequencing normalized with unique cDNA molecular identifiers. For two donors (one aged 18 to 30 and one aged 80 or older), the study analyzed two additional independent replicas of 1 million unique cDNA reads from the same blood draw. To avoid experimental bias, donors of different ages were randomly spread across the sequencing lanes. The donors were divided into four age groups: young (average approximately 15 years), middle-aged (around 37), aged (about 61) and long-lived (about 90). Study-wide findings and limitations: Bulk unsorted PBMC profiling prevented conclusive comparison of naive and antigen-experienced compartments. Compared with the aged group, the long-lived group had more naive CD4+ T cells, fewer expanded clones and increased TCR diversity, a pattern suggesting age selection. A strong correlation was found between observed TCR beta diversity and the percentage of naive T cells measured by flow cytometry. Because the CMV infection status of the donors was unknown, age-related changes in expanded clonotypes may potentially have been confounded. As age increased, observed TCR beta diversity per million T cells dropped in a roughly linear way, and a significant reduction was already evident by age 40. Estimates of total diversity based on one million sequenced T cells were considered lower bounds and underestimates.

Systemically healthy Caucasian individuals from Russia, approximately 39 in total and aged about 6 to 100 years, were included as donors. Each donor gave roughly 11 milliliters of peripheral blood, drawn into EDTA-treated Vacutainer tubes. PBMCs were isolated by Ficoll-Paque density-gradient centrifugation, with at least 6.5 million obtained per sample. Trizol reagent was used to extract total RNA from PBMCs, with at least 6 micrograms per sample. Naive CD45RAhigh/CD27high T cell percentages were measured by flow cytometry on a PBMC aliquot from every donor. This clonotype appeared a few times. Its antigen target is currently unknown. Base qualities are not provided; no much larger clone lies one nucleotide away. Its CDR3 holds 14 amino acids, cysteine through phenylalanine. The CDR3 DNA has 42 bases and is translated from base 1. Deletion took 6 bases off V and 3 bases off J, with a span of 13 bases between the germline ends. The germline V gene provides CDR1 MNHEY and CDR2 SVGAGI.

Libraries were built with 5' RACE. TCRdb shows the sequencer as Illumina HiSeq 2500. A second roughly 7 to 12 cycle PCR used a sample-barcoded 5' primer and a J-beta primer mix. A unique molecular identifier was introduced onto each TCR beta cDNA molecule by a template-switch 5' adaptor carrying 12 random nucleotides. Each sample yielded at least 2.5 million CDR3-containing paired-end reads. All of the RNA was converted into first-strand cDNA using the Mint cDNA synthesis kit, with a TRBC-specific oligonucleotide serving as the primer. After uracil-DNA glycosylase treatment, a first 18-cycle PCR used universal primers M1SS and BC2_uni_R on all cDNA. On the study's bioinformatics: Normalization of each sample was performed by random selection of 1 million high-quality reads, each carrying a distinct molecular identifier. Instead of being binned into consensus sequences, reads with shared molecular identifiers were discarded. MiTCR, with a Q25 quality threshold and the strictest error-elimination algorithm, was used for CDR3 identification, clonotype clustering and error correction. A nonparametric unseen species model using Euler transformation provided a lower-bound estimate of total TCR beta diversity. The raw public data were reprocessed by TCRdb itself: fastp quality trimming at Q25, MiXCR clonotype calling, in-frame beta chains only. When rows share a CDR3 protein, they turn into one entry using the most common DNA and genes. Clone size and V and J calls follow TCRdb, not the original study. For this sample the table gives roughly 1.5 million distinct CDR3 sequences, of which approximately 39% were detected only once. The top ten clones comprise around 4% of the sample.

The TCR was taken from a young woman in good health. The sample was blood. The rearranged segments are TRBV6-5 and TRBJ2-3; the D gene is perhaps TRBD1, on 6 matching bases. For the CDR3, the sequence is CASRPGQWTDTQYF. The nucleotide sequence is TGTGCCAGCAGACCCGGACAGTGGACAGATACGCAGTATTTT.